A selection of T cell receptor beta chains follows, all from one sample in a study of blood T cells in healthy people across ages. Each CDR3 protein gets one entry after TCRdb re-called the 5' RACE reads with MiXCR. The sample has over 750,000 distinct CDR3 sequences, 25% seen once. A further study also used this sample, focusing on T cells of mothers and their children.

Sequencing used blood. All receptors derive from a boy aged 5-17 years in good health. Each CDR3 is given without its conserved first and last residue.

j_call v_call cdr3_aa
TRBJ2-7 TRBV5-5 ASSLEGYALISYEQY
TRBJ2-7 TRBV12-3/TRBV12-4 ASSLFPRGGPTYEQY
TRBJ2-7 TRBV6-6 ASSYSTVEEQY
- TRBV20-1 SARDSSGGQETQY
TRBJ2-1 TRBV7-3 ASSLNPSSYNEQF
TRBJ1-5 TRBV7-2 ASSLVATNQPQH
TRBJ2-3 TRBV5-1 ASSLSRGVAQHTQY
TRBJ2-7 TRBV20-1 SASPGTANYEQY
TRBJ1-1 TRBV5-5 ASSFYVTQMNTEAF
TRBJ1-3 TRBV7-2 ASSLESGARGNTIY
TRBJ1-2 TRBV6-4 ASSDFGQDGGYT
TRBJ2-5 TRBV20-1 SAHPGTSGRETQY
- TRBV7-2 ASSWAAVYEQY
TRBJ1-1 TRBV6-5 ASSSGVAGTEAF
TRBJ2-5 TRBV12-3/TRBV12-4 ASTTTVQETQY
TRBJ2-1 TRBV4-3 ASSQIGSSYNEQF
TRBJ2-2 TRBV11-2 ASSLGTRLAGSTGELF
TRBJ1-2 TRBV5-1 ASSLVPEKGYT
TRBJ1-1 TRBV6-5 ASLGTTNTEAF
TRBJ2-3 TRBV19 ASRQRGSTDTQY
TRBJ2-3 TRBV29-1 SVIFESTDTQY
TRBJ1-5 TRBV4-1 ASSPRQGGSNQPQH
TRBJ2-5 TRBV5-1 ASSVGLAYQETQY
TRBJ2-3 TRBV4-2 ASSLGTSGGARDTQY
- TRBV10-3 ATIADGQYNEQF
TRBJ2-1 TRBV6-6 ASRPLAGVNNEQF
TRBJ1-3 TRBV3-1 ASRNRNSGNTIY
TRBJ2-5 TRBV6-1 ASRPWGSSETQY
TRBJ2-7 TRBV4-1 ASSQARLAYEQY
TRBJ2-5 TRBV20-1 SAPPPGAETQY
TRBJ2-7 TRBV21-1 ASSPTGRSYEQY
TRBJ2-7 TRBV7-6 ASSLARGGESYEQY
TRBJ1-4 TRBV6-1 ASSEQGTGEKLF
- TRBV2 ASSAEGAYNEQF
TRBJ1-2 TRBV3-1 ASSQDGRFYGYT
TRBJ2-1 TRBV15 ATSRAGRSSYNEQF
TRBJ1-2 TRBV6-6 ASSAPGGGYGYT
TRBJ2-3 TRBV12-3/TRBV12-4 ASSPGTKLDTQY
- TRBV12-3/TRBV12-4 ASTFGTSGYEQY
TRBJ1-2 TRBV9 ASSGDRSGYT
TRBJ2-3 TRBV7-9 ASSHPWFPDTQY
TRBJ1-2 TRBV10-3 AISDVNYGYT
TRBJ1-2 TRBV29-1 SGREEGYGYT
TRBJ1-1 TRBV12-3/TRBV12-4 ASSFAGNTEAF
TRBJ2-7 TRBV29-1 SVVGDRDVYEQY
TRBJ2-3 TRBV3-1 ASGVSTDTQY
TRBJ2-5 TRBV6-2/TRBV6-3 ASSYLRTVQETQY
TRBJ2-7 TRBV6-6 ASSYEASGRPYEQY